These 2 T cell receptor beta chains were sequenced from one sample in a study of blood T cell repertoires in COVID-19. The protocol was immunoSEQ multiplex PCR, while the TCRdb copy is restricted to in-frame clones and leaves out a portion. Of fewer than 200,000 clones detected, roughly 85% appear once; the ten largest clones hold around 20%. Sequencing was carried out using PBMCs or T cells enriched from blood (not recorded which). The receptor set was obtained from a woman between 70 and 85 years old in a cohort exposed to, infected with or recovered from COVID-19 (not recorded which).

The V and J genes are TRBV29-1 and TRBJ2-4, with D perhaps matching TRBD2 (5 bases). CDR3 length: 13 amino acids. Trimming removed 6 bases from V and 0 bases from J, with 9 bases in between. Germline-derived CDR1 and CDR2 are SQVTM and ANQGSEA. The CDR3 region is CSVKGLAKNIQYF. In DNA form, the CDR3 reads TGCAGCGTGAAAGGACTAGCCAAAAACATTCAGTACTTC.

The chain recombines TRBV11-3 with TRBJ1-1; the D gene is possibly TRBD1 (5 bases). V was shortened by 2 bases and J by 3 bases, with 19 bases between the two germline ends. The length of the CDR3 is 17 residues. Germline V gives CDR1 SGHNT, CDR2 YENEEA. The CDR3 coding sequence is TGTGCCAGCAGCTTATGGGCGTTCGACGGGGGGGACACTGAAGCTTTCTTT. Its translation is CASSLWAFDGGDTEAFF.